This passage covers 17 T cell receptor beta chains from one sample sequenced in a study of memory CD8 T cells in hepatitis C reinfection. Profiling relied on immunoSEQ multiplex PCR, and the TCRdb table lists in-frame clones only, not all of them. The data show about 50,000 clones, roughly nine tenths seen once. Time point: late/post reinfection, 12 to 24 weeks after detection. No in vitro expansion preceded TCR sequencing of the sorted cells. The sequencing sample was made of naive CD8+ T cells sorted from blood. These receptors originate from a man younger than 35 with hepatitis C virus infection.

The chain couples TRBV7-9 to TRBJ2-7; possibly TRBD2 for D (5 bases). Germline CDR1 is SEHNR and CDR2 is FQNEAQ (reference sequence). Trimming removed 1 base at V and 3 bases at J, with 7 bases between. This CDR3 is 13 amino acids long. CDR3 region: CASSLGAGYEQYV. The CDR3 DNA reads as TGTGCCAGCAGCTTAGGCGCGGGCTACGAGCAGTACGTC.

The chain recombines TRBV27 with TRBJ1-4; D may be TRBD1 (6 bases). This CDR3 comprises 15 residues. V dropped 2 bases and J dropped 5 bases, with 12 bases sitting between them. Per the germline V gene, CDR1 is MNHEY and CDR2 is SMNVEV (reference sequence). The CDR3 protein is CASSLIQGPNEKLFF. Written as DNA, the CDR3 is TGTGCCAGCAGTTTAATACAGGGACCGAATGAAAAACTGTTTTTT.

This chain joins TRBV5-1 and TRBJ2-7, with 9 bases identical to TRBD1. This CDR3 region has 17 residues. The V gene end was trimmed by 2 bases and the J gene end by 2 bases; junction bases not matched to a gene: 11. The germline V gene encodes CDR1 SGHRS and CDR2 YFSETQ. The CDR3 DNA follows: TGCGCCAGCAGCTTTGGATTAGGACAGGGGTCAGCCTACGAGCAGTACTTC. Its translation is CASSFGLGQGSAYEQYF.

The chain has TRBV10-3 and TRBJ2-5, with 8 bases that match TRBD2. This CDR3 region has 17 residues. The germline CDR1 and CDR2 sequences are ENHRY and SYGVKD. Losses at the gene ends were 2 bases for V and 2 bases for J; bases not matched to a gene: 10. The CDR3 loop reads CAISEPSGLVPQETQYF. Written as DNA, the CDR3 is TGTGCCATCAGTGAGCCGTCGGGACTAGTCCCGCAAGAGACCCAGTACTTC.

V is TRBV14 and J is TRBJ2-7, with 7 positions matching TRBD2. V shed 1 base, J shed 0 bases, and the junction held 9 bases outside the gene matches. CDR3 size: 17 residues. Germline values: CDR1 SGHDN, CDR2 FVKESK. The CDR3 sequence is CASSQGGVGGPSYEQYF. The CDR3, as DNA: TGTGCCAGCAGCCAAGGAGGTGTGGGAGGGCCCTCCTACGAGCAGTACTTC.

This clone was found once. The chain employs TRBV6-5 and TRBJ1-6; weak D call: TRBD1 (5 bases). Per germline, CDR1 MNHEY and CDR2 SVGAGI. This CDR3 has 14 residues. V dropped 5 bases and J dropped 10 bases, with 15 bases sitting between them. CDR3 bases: TGTGCCAGCAGTCCGTCCGACAGTTCCTCACCCCTCCACTTT. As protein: CASSPSDSSSPLHF.

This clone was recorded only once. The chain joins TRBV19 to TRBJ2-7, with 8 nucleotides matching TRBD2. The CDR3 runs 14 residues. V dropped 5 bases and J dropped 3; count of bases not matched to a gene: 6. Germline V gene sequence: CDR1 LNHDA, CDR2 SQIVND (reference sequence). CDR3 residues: CASSWVAGNYEQYF. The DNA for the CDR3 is TGTGCCAGTAGTTGGGTAGCGGGAAACTACGAGCAGTACTTC.

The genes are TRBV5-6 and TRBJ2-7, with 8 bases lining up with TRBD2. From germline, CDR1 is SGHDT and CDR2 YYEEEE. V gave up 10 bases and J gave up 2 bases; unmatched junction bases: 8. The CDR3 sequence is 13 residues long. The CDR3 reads CASGPGGPYEQYF. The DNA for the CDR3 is TGTGCCTCAGGCCCGGGAGGGCCCTACGAGCAGTACTTC.

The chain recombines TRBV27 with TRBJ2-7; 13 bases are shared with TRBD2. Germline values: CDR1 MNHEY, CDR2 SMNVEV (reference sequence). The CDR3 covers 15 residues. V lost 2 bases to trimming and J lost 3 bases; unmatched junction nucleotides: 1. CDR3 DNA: TGTGCCAGCAGTTTAAGGACTAGCGGGGGCTACGAGCAGTACTTC. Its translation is CASSLRTSGGYEQYF.

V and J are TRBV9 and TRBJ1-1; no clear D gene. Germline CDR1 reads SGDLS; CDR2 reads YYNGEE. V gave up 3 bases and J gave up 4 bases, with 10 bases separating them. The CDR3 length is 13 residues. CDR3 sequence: CASSAYEGTEAFF. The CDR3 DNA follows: TGTGCCAGCAGCGCGTACGAGGGCACTGAAGCTTTCTTT.

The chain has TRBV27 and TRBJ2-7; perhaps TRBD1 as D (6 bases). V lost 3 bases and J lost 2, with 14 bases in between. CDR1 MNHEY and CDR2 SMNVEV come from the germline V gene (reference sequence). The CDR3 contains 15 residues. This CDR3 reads CASSLETGTTYEQYF. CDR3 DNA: TGTGCCAGCAGTTTGGAGACAGGCACCACCTACGAGCAGTACTTC.

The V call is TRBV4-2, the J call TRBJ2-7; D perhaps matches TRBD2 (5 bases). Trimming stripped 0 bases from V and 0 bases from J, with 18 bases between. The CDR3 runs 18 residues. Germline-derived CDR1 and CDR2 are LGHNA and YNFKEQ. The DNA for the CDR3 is TGTGCCAGCAGCCAAGAAGTAAATCGGCGGGCCCTCTCCTACGAGCAGTACTTC. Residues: CASSQEVNRRALSYEQYF.

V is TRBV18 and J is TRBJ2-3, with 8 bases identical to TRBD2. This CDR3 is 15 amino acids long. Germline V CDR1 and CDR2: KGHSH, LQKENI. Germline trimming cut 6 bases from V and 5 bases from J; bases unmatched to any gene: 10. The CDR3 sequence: CASSPSGSGRDTQYF. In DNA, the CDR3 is TGTGCCAGCTCGCCCAGCGGGAGCGGAAGAGATACGCAGTATTTT.

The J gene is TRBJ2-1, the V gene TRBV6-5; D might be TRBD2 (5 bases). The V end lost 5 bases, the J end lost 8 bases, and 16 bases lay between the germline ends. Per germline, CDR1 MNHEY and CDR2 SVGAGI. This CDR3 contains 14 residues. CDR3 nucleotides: TGTGCCAGCAGTGAAGAAGGGAGAGTAGATGAGCAGTTCTTC. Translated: CASSEEGRVDEQFF.

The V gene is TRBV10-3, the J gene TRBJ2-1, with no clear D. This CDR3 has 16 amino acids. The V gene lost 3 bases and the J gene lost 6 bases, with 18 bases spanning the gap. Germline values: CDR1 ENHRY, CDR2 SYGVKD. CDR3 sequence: CAISEISSKTRNEQFF. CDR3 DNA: TGTGCCATCAGTGAAATTAGCTCGAAGACCCGCAATGAGCAGTTCTTC.

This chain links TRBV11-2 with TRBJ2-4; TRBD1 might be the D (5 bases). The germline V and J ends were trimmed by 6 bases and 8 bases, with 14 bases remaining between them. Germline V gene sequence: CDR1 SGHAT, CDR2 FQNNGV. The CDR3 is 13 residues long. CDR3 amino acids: CASRTGPSDIQYF. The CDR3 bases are TGTGCCAGCAGAACAGGACCGTCAGACATTCAGTACTTC.

In DNA, the CDR3 is TGTGCCAGTAGTGGGGAGATGTCACCCCTCCACTTT. Translation gives CASSGEMSPLHF. This chain uses TRBV19 with TRBJ1-6; unclear D gene. Germline loops: CDR1 LNHDA, CDR2 SQIVND (reference sequence). This CDR3 comprises 12 residues. The germline V and J ends were trimmed by 5 bases and 10 bases, with 9 bases remaining between them. Full variable domain (remainder filled in from reference TRBV19 and TRBJ1-6): DGGITQSPKYLFRKEGQNVTLSCEQNLNHDAMYWYRQDPGQGLRLIYYSQIVNDFQKGDIAEGYSVSREKKESFPLTVTSAQKNPTAFYLCASSGEMSPLHFGNGTRLTVT.